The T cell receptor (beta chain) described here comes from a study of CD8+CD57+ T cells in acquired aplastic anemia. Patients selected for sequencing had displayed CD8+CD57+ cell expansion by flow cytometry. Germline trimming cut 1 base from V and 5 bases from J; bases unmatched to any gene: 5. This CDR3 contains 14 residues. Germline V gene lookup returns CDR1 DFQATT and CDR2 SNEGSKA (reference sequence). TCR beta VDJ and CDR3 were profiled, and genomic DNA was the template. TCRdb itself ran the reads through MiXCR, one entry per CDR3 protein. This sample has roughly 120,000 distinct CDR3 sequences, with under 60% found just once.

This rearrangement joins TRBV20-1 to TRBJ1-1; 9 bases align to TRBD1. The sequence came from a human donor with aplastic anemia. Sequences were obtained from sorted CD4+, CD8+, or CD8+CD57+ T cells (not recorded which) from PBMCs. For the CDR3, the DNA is TGCAGTGCTAGAGTGGGACAGGGAGGGACTGAAGCTTTCTTT. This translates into CSARVGQGGTEAFF.